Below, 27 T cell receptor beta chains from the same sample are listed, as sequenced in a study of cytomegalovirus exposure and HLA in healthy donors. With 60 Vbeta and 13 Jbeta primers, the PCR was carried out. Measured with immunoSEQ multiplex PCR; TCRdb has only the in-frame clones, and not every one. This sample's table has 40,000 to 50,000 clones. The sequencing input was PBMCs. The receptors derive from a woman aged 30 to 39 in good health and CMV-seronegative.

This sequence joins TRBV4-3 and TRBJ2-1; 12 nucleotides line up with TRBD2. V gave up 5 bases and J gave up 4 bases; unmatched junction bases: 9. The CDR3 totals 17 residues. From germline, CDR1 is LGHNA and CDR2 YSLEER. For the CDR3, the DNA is TGCGCCAGCAGCTCATGGGGGCTAGCGGGAGGGTACAATGAGCAGTTCTTC. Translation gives CASSSWGLAGGYNEQFF.

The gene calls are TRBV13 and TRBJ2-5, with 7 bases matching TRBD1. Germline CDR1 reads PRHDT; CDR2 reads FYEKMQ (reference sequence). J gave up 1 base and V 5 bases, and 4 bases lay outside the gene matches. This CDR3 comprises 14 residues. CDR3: CASSTGQAQETQYF. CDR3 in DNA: TGTGCCAGCAGCACTGGACAGGCCCAAGAGACCCAGTACTTC.

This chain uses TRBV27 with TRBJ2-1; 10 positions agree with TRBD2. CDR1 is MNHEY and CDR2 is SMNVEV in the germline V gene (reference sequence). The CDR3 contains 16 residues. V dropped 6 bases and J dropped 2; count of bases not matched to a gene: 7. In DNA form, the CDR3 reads TGTGCCAGCAGACAAACCGGGACTAGCGCCTACAATGAGCAGTTCTTC. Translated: CASRQTGTSAYNEQFF.

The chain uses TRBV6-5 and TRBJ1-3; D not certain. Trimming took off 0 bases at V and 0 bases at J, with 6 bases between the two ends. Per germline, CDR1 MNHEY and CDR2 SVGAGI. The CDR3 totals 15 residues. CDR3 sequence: CASSYSPRSGNTIYF. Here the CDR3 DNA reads TGTGCCAGCAGTTACTCCCCCCGCTCTGGAAACACCATATATTTT.

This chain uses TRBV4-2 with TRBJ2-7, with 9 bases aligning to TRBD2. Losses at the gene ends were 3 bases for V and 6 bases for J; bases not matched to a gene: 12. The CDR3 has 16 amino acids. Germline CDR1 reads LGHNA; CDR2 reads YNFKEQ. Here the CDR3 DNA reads TGTGCCAGCAGCCAGGTTACTAGGCTAGCGGGGACCGAGCAGTACTTC. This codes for CASSQVTRLAGTEQYF.

The CDR3 region has the DNA TGTGCCAGTAGTATTTCGCCAGGGGACATCTACGAGCAGTACTTC. The encoded protein is CASSISPGDIYEQYF. The chain has TRBV19 and TRBJ2-7; possible D gene TRBD1, 6 bases. V dropped 3 bases and J dropped 3 bases, with 15 bases sitting between them. Germline V gene lookup returns CDR1 LNHDA and CDR2 SQIVND (reference sequence). The CDR3 sequence is 15 residues long.

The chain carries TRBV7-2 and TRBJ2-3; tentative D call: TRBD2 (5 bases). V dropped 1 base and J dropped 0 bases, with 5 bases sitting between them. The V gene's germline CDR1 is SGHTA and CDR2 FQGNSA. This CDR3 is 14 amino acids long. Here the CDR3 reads CASSLGTSTDTQYF. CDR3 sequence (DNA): TGTGCCAGCAGCTTAGGGACTAGCACAGATACGCAGTATTTT.

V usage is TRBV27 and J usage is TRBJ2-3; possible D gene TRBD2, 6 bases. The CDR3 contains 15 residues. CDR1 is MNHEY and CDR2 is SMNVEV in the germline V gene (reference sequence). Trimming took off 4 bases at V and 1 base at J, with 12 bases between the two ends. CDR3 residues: CASSSWTIRTDTQYF. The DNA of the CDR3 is TGTGCCAGCAGTTCTTGGACTATCCGCACAGATACGCAGTATTTT.

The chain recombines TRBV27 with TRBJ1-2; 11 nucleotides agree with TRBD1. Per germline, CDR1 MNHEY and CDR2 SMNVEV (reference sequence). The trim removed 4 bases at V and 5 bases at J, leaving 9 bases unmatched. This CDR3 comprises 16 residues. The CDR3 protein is CASSSWDRGERYGYTF. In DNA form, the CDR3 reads TGTGCCAGCAGTTCTTGGGACAGGGGGGAAAGATATGGCTACACCTTC.

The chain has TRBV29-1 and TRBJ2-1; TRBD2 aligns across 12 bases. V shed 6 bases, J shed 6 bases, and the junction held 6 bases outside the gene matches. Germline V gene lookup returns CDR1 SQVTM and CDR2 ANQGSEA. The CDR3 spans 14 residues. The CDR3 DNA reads TGCAGCGTAGGTCCTAGCGGGAGGGGCAATGAGCAGTTCTTC. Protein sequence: CSVGPSGRGNEQFF.

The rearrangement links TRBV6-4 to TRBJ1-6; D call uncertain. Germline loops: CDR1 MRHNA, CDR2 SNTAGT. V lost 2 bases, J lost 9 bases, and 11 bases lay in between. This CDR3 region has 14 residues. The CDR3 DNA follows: TGTGCCAGCAGTGACGGCGGGTTCGGTTCACCCCTCCACTTT. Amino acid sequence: CASSDGGFGSPLHF.

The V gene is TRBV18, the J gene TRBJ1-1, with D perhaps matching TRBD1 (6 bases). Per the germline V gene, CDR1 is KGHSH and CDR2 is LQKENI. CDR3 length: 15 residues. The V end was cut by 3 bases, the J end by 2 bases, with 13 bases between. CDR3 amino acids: CASSPAGVINTEAFF. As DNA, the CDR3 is TGTGCCAGCTCACCGGCAGGGGTCATAAACACTGAAGCTTTCTTT. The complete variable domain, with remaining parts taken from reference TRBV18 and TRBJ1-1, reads NAGVMQNPRHLVRRRGQEARLRCSPMKGHSHVYWYRQLPEEGLKFMVYLQKENIIDESGMPKERFSAEFPKEGPSILRIQQVVRGDSAAYFCASSPAGVINTEAFFGQGTRLTVV.

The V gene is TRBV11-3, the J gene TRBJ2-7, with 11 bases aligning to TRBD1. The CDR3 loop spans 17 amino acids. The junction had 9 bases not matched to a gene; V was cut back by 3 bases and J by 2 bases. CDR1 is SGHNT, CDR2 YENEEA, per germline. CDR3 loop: CASSFASADRGPYEQYF. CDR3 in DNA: TGTGCCAGCAGCTTCGCTTCCGCGGACAGGGGGCCCTACGAGCAGTACTTC.

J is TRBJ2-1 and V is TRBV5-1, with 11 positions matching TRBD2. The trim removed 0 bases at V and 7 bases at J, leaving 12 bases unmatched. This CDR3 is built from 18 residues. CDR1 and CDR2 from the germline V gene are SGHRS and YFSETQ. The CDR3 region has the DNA TGCGCCAGCAGCTTGGTTCAGGGTACTAGCGGGAGAATGAATGAGCAGTTCTTC. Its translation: CASSLVQGTSGRMNEQFF.

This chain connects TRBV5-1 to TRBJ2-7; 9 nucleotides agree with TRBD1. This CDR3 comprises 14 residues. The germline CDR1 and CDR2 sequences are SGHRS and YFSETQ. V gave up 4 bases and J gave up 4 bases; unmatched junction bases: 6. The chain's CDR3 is CASSTGTGFYEQYF. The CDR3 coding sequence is TGCGCCAGCAGCACCGGGACAGGGTTTTACGAGCAGTACTTC.

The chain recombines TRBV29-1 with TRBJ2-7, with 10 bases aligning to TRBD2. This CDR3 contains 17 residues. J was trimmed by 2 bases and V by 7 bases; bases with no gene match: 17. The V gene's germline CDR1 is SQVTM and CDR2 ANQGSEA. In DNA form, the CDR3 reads TGCAGCGCCTTGGGGACTAGCGTTCAATCCAGCGCCTACGAGCAGTACTTC. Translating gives CSALGTSVQSSAYEQYF.

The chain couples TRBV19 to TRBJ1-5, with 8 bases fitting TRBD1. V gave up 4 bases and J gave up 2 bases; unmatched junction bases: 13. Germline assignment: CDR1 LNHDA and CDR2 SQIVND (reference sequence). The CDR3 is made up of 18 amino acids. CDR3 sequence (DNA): TGTGCCAGTAGTACCCTGGACAGGGCGAAAAGAGGCAATCAGCCCCAGCATTTT. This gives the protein CASSTLDRAKRGNQPQHF.

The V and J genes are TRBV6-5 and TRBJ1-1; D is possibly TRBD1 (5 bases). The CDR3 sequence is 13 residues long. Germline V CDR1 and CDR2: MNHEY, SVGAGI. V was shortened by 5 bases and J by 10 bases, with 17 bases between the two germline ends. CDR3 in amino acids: CASSQARGEPAFF. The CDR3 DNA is TGTGCCAGCAGTCAGGCTAGGGGTGAGCCAGCTTTCTTT.

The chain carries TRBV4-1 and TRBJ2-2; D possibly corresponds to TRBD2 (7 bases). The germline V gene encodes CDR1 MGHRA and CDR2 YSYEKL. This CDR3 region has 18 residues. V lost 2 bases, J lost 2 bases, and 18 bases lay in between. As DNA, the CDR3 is TGCGCCAGCAGCCAATCTAGTTACAGCGGGACAAACACCGGGGAGCTGTTTTTT. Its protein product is CASSQSSYSGTNTGELFF.

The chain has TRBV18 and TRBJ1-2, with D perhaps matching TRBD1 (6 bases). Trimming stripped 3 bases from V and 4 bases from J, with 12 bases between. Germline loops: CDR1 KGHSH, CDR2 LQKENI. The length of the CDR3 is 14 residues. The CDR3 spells CASSPSRGPYGYTF. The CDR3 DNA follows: TGTGCCAGCTCACCGTCCAGGGGTCCCTATGGCTACACCTTC.

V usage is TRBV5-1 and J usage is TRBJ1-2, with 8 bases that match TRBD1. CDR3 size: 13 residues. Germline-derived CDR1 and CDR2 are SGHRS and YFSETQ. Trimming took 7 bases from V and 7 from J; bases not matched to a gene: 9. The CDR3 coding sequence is TGCGCCAGCGCTCAGGGGGCCGAGAGTGGCTACACCTTC. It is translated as CASAQGAESGYTF.

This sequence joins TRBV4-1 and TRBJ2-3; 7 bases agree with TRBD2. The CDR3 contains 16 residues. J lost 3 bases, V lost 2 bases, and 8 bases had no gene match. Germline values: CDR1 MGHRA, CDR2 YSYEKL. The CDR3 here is CASSQSGGGPTDTQYF. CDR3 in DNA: TGCGCCAGCAGCCAATCGGGGGGAGGGCCGACAGATACGCAGTATTTT.

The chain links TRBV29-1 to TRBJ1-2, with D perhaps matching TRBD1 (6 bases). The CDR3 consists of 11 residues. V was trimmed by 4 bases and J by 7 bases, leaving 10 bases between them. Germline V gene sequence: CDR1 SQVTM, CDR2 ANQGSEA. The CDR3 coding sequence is TGCAGCGTTGGGGGGGGCCGTGGCTACACCTTC. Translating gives CSVGGGRGYTF.

Here the CDR3 DNA reads TGCGCCAGCAGCCCCGGACAGAATGAAGCTTTCTTT. It translates to CASSPGQNEAFF. The chain joins TRBV5-1 to TRBJ1-1; TRBD1 is a possible D gene (6 bases). The CDR3 has 12 amino acids. Per the germline V gene, CDR1 is SGHRS and CDR2 is YFSETQ. Trimming pared 4 bases from V and 7 bases from J, leaving 11 bases between.

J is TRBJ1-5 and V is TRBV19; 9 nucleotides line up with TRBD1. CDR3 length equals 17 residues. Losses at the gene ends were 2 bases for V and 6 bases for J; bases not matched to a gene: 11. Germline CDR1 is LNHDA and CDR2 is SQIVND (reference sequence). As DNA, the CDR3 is TGTGCCAGTAGTATAACGGGGACAGGGTTTCTTCGTCAGCCCCAGCATTTT. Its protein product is CASSITGTGFLRQPQHF.

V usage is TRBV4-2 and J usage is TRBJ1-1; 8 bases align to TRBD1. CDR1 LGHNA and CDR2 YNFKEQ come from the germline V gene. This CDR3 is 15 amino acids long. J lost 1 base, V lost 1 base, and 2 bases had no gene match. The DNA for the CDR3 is TGTGCCAGCAGCCAAGGACAGGGGTCGAACACTGAAGCTTTCTTT. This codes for CASSQGQGSNTEAFF.

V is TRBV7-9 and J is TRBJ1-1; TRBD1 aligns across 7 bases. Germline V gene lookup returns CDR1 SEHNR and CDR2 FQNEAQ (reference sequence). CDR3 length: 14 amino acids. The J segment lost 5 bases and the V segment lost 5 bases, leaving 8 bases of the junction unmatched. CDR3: CASSPRQGRTEAFF. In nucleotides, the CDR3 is TGTGCCAGCAGCCCAAGACAGGGTCGGACTGAAGCTTTCTTT.